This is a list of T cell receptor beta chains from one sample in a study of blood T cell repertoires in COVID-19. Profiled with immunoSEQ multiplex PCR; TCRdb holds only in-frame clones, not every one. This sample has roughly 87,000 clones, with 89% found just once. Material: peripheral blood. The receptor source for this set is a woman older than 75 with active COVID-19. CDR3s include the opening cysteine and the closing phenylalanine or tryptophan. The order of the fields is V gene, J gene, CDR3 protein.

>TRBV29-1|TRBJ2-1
CSVDNPLRLVGEQFF
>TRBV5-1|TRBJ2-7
CASSPSGDSYEQYF
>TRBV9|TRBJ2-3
CASSPRGAGTDTQYF
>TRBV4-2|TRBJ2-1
CASRLALPSYNEQFF
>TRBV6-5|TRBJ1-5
CASSTGSNYQPQHF
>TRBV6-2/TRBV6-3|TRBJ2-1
CASSPTLAGGPYNEQFF
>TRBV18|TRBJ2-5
CASSPPLQGGLETQYF
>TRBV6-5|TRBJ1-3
CASSPNRVGNTIYF
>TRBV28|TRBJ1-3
CASSLRGSRAGNTIYF
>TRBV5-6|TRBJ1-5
CASSTGGGQPQHF
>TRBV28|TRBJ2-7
CASSLIAGGPYEQYF
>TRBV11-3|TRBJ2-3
CASSLSPGQGAADTQYF
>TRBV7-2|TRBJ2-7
CASSSRDLRAEQYF
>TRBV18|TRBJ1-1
CASSPDSGTEAFF
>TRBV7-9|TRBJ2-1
CASSLELGPPRYYEQFF
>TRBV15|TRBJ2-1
CATSRRTGGNEQFF
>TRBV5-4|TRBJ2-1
CASSTGTVGYNEQFF
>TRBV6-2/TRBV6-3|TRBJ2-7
CASSYLPSTSGRVYEQYF